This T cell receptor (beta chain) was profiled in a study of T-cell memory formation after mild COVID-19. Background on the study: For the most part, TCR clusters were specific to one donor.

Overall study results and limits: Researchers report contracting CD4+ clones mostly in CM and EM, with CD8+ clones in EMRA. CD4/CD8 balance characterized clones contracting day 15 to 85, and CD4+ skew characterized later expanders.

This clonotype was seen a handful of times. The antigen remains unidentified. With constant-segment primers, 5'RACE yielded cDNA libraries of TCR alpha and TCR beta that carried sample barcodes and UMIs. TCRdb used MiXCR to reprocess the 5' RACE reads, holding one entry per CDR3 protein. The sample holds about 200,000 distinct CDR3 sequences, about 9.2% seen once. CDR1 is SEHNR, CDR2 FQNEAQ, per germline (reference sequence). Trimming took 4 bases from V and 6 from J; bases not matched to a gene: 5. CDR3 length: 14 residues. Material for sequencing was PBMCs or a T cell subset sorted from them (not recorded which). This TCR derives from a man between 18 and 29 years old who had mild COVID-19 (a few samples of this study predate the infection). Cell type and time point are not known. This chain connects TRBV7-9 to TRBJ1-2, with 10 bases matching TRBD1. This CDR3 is CASSSWTGGNGYTF. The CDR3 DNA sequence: TGTGCCAGCAGCTCATGGACAGGGGGGAATGGCTACACCTTC.